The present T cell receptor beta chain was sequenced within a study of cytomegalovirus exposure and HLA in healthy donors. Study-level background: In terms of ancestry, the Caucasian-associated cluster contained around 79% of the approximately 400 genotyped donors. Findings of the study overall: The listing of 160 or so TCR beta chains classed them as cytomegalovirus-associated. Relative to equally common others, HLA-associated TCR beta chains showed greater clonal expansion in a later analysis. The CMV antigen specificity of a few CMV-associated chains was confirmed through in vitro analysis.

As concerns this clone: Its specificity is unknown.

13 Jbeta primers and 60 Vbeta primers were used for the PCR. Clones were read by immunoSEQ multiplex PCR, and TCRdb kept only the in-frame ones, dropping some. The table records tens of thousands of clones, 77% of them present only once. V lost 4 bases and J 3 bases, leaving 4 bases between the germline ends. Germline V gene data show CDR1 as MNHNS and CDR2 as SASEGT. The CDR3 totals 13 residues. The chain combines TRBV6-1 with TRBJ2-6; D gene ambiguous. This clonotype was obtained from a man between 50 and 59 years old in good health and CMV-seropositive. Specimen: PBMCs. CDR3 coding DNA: TGTGCCAGCAGTGTAATTGGGGCCAACGTCCTGACTTTC. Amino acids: CASSVIGANVLTF.